The clone carrying this T cell receptor (beta chain) was found many times. This sample is part of a study of T cells after yellow fever vaccination. The V and J ends lost 1 base and 1 base respectively, with 14 bases between them. This CDR3 contains 17 residues. Per the germline V gene, CDR1 is SGHTS and CDR2 is YDEGEE. They built TCR cDNA with 5'RACE template switching, a step that put in a universal primer site and UMIs. Each CDR3 protein gets one entry after TCRdb re-called the 5' RACE reads with MiXCR. Among some 300,000 distinct CDR3 sequences listed, less than 4.5% were seen once. The chain joins TRBV5-8 to TRBJ2-2; perhaps TRBD1 as D (5 bases). The receptor's source is a man aged 18 to 29 who received the YFV17D yellow fever vaccine. Specimen: PBMCs, collected on the day of the yellow fever booster vaccination. CDR3 DNA sequence: TGTGCCAGCAGCTTGAAGATAGGGGTCGGGAACACCGGGGAGCTGTTTTTT. Translating gives CASSLKIGVGNTGELFF.